These 8 T cell receptor beta chains were sequenced from one sample in a study of T cell responses to AZD1222 COVID-19 vaccine. The protocol was immunoSEQ multiplex PCR, while the TCRdb copy is restricted to in-frame clones and leaves out a portion. The table lists about 100,000 clones, approximately 86% of them singletons. The input for sequencing was peripheral blood, taken on day 0 of AZD1222 vaccination. The receptors here all came from an adult in good health.

The chain links TRBV28 to TRBJ2-2; TRBD2 aligns across 7 bases. V lost 8 bases to trimming and J lost 1 base; unmatched junction nucleotides: 13. Germline CDR1 is MDHEN and CDR2 is SYDVKM. The CDR3 totals 17 residues. The CDR3 bases are TGTGCCAGCTGGACTAGATACCCAAAAAAGAACACCGGGGAGCTGTTTTTT. This codes for CASWTRYPKKNTGELFF.

The J gene is TRBJ1-5, the V gene TRBV6-5; unclear D gene. The V end lost 3 bases, the J end lost 7 bases, and 10 bases lay between the germline ends. The CDR3 spans 13 residues. Germline lookup yields CDR1 MNHEY and CDR2 SVGAGI. In nucleotides, the CDR3 is TGTGCCAGCAGTTATAACGGGCAGCAGCCCCAGCATTTT. The encoded protein is CASSYNGQQPQHF.

The chain is built from TRBV5-1 and TRBJ2-3; D unclear. From germline, CDR1 is SGHRS and CDR2 YFSETQ. This CDR3 is built from 14 residues. V was cut by 0 bases and J by 3 bases, with 8 bases left in between. The chain's CDR3 is CASSLGESTDTQYF. As DNA, the CDR3 is TGCGCCAGCAGCTTGGGTGAATCGACAGATACGCAGTATTTT.

The chain combines TRBV30 with TRBJ1-3; D remains ambiguous. CDR3 length: 16 residues. Germline V lookup: CDR1 GTSNPN, CDR2 SVGIG (reference sequence). V was cut by 4 bases and J by 0 bases, with 16 bases left in between. The CDR3 region is CAWTPAGRLSGNTIYF. The CDR3, as DNA: TGTGCCTGGACCCCGGCAGGCCGACTCTCTGGAAACACCATATATTTT.

The chain uses TRBV5-4 and TRBJ2-3; a weak D match, TRBD2 (5 bases). The V gene lost 0 bases and the J gene lost 1 base, with 9 bases spanning the gap. This CDR3 spans 15 amino acids. Germline V gene lookup returns CDR1 SGHNT and CDR2 YYREEE (reference sequence). DNA for the CDR3: TGTGCCAGCAGCTTGGGCTACGGGGGCACAGATACGCAGTATTTT. Residues: CASSLGYGGTDTQYF.

This sequence joins TRBV18 and TRBJ1-1; 8 bases are a match to TRBD1. CDR3 length equals 20 residues. In germline, CDR1 is KGHSH, CDR2 LQKENI. Losses at the gene ends were 1 base for V and 0 bases for J; bases not matched to a gene: 16. The CDR3 sequence: CASSPRPMGQALLLNTEAFF. As DNA, the CDR3 is TGTGCCAGCTCACCACGTCCTATGGGACAGGCCCTCCTGTTGAACACTGAAGCTTTCTTT.

The chain combines TRBV7-2 with TRBJ2-3; D not certain. Trimming took off 6 bases at V and 5 bases at J, with 6 bases between the two ends. From germline, CDR1 is SGHTA and CDR2 FQGNSA. The length of the CDR3 is 11 residues. As DNA, the CDR3 is TGTGCCAGCAGTCGCCTAGATACGCAGTATTTT. Translating it yields CASSRLDTQYF.

The chain uses TRBV19 and TRBJ2-3; 8 bases match TRBD2. The length of the CDR3 is 17 residues. Germline CDR1 reads LNHDA; CDR2 reads SQIVND (reference sequence). V lost 5 bases, J lost 1 base, and 11 bases stayed unmatched. The DNA for the CDR3 is TGTGCCAGTAGTGCACAAAAACTAGCGGCCCGCACAGATACGCAGTATTTT. Protein: CASSAQKLAARTDTQYF.